These T cell receptor beta chains were read from a single sample in a study of T cell repertoires in cytomegalovirus infection. These receptors' targets are unknown. TCRdb redid the calling of the reads with MiXCR, one entry per CDR3 protein. The sample records hundreds of thousands of distinct CDR3 sequences, about 39% being singletons. The source was cultured PBMCs, collected from culture after CMV antigen stimulation. The receptors stem from a human donor in good health (CMV status not recorded). Some clones in this sample may be carry-over from other donors' samples. Both conserved end residues are part of each CDR3. D genes are given only for firm matches. The size field is filled for only some rows; it gives once, few, many or a size class.

size: -
V: TRBV28
J: TRBJ1-4
D: -
length: 16
CDR3: CASRREAVGPNEKLFF
DNA: TGTGCCAGCAGAAGGGAAGCGGTCGGACCTAATGAAAAACTGTTTTTT

size: few
V: TRBV6-6
J: TRBJ2-7
D: -
length: 14
CDR3: CASSLDPRAGEQYF
DNA: TGTGCCAGCAGCCTGGATCCCCGGGCGGGGGAGCAGTACTTC

size: -
V: TRBV6-6
J: TRBJ1-2
D: TRBD1
length: 14
CDR3: CASSVGTANYGYTF
DNA: TGTGCCAGCAGCGTGGGGACAGCTAACTATGGCTACACCTTC

size: -
V: TRBV28
J: TRBJ2-7
D: -
length: 14
CDR3: CASSYGGGLNEQYF
DNA: TGTGCCAGCAGTTACGGTGGAGGGCTGAACGAGCAGTACTTC

size: -
V: TRBV18
J: TRBJ2-5
D: TRBD1
length: 15
CDR3: CASSPGQGLQETQYF
DNA: TGTGCCAGCTCTCCCGGACAGGGGCTTCAAGAGACCCAGTACTTC

size: -
V: TRBV28
J: TRBJ1-5
D: TRBD1
length: 18
CDR3: CASSLFGTGVNSNQPQHF
DNA: TGTGCCAGCAGTTTATTTGGGACAGGTGTCAATAGCAATCAGCCCCAGCATTTT

size: few
V: TRBV19
J: TRBJ2-3
D: TRBD2
length: 15
CDR3: CASSKAGLGTDTQYF
DNA: TGTGCCAGTAGTAAAGCGGGGCTCGGCACAGATACGCAGTATTTT

size: -
V: TRBV4-1
J: TRBJ2-1
D: TRBD2
length: 16
CDR3: CASSQVSGGTYNEQFF
DNA: TGCGCCAGCAGCCAAGTTAGCGGGGGGACCTACAATGAGCAGTTCTTC

size: few
V: TRBV7-7
J: TRBJ2-2
D: TRBD1
length: 16
CDR3: CASSITGVGDTGELFF
DNA: TGTGCCAGCAGCATTACAGGGGTCGGGGACACCGGGGAGCTGTTTTTT

size: -
V: TRBV20-1
J: TRBJ2-2
D: TRBD2
length: 13
CDR3: CSAPTSGAGELFF
DNA: TGCAGTGCTCCCACTAGCGGTGCGGGGGAGCTGTTTTTT

size: -
V: TRBV19
J: TRBJ2-7
D: TRBD1
length: 14
CDR3: CASSAAQGRFEQYF
DNA: TGTGCCAGTAGTGCCGCACAGGGGCGTTTCGAGCAGTACTTC

size: -
V: TRBV19
J: TRBJ2-5
D: -
length: 16
CDR3: CASSIFGRGGGETQYF
DNA: TGTGCCAGTAGTATTTTTGGTCGAGGAGGAGGGGAGACCCAGTACTTC

size: -
V: TRBV11-2
J: TRBJ2-3
D: -
length: 15
CDR3: CASTLTGRDTDTQYF
DNA: TGTGCCAGCACCCTAACGGGGCGGGACACAGATACGCAGTATTTT

size: -
V: TRBV7-8
J: TRBJ1-1
D: -
length: 15
CDR3: CASSLEAVELDETFF
DNA: TGTGCCAGCAGCTTAGAAGCAGTCGAATTAGATGAAACTTTCTTT

size: few
V: TRBV12-3/TRBV12-4
J: TRBJ1-4
D: -
length: 14
CDR3: CASTNRRGPEKLFF
DNA: TGTGCCAGCACCAACCGTAGAGGCCCTGAAAAACTGTTTTTT

size: -
V: TRBV6-5
J: TRBJ2-3
D: -
length: 12
CDR3: CASSYSVDTQYF
DNA: TGTGCCAGCAGTTACTCGGTAGATACGCAGTATTTT

size: -
V: TRBV7-9
J: TRBJ2-1
D: TRBD2
length: 18
CDR3: CASSRTSGRWEEGNEQFF
DNA: TGTGCCAGCAGCCGGACTAGCGGGAGGTGGGAGGAGGGGAATGAGCAGTTCTTC

size: few
V: TRBV19
J: TRBJ2-7
D: -
length: 11
CDR3: CASSMGHEQYF
DNA: TGTGCCAGTAGTATGGGCCACGAGCAGTACTTC

size: -
V: TRBV19
J: TRBJ2-1
D: TRBD2
length: 20
CDR3: CASTPATALGRVSSYNEQFF
DNA: TGTGCCAGTACCCCCGCGACCGCCTTAGGGAGGGTGAGCTCCTACAATGAGCAGTTCTTC

size: -
V: TRBV11-1
J: TRBJ2-1
D: TRBD2
length: 16
CDR3: CASSLDVASGGAEQFF
DNA: TGTGCCAGCAGCCTAGACGTGGCTAGCGGGGGGGCTGAGCAGTTCTTC

size: -
V: TRBV6-1
J: TRBJ2-4
D: -
length: 15
CDR3: CASSGTLLGKNIQYF
DNA: TGTGCCAGCAGTGGGACACTCTTGGGCAAAAACATTCAGTACTTC

size: -
V: TRBV28
J: TRBJ2-5
D: -
length: 16
CDR3: CASSLWAGALQETQYF
DNA: TGTGCCAGCAGTTTGTGGGCGGGGGCCCTCCAAGAGACCCAGTACTTC

size: -
V: TRBV5-1
J: TRBJ1-2
D: TRBD1
length: 14
CDR3: CASSLGGTGNGYTF
DNA: TGCGCCAGCAGCTTGGGCGGGACAGGGAACGGCTACACCTTC

size: -
V: TRBV20-1
J: TRBJ1-3
D: -
length: 12
CDR3: CSARDHVDTIYF
DNA: TGCAGTGCTAGAGATCATGTAGACACCATATATTTT

size: -
V: TRBV2
J: TRBJ1-5
D: TRBD1
length: 13
CDR3: CASNGQGNQPQHF
DNA: TGTGCCAGCAACGGACAGGGCAATCAGCCCCAGCATTTT

size: many
V: TRBV7-2
J: TRBJ2-5
D: TRBD2
length: 13
CDR3: CAGGTSGQETQYF
DNA: TGTGCCGGGGGGACTAGCGGACAAGAGACCCAGTACTTC

size: -
V: TRBV20-1
J: TRBJ2-3
D: -
length: 14
CDR3: CSTLRAPSTDTQYF
DNA: TGCAGTACCCTAAGGGCCCCTAGCACAGATACGCAGTATTTT

size: once
V: TRBV20-1
J: TRBJ2-1
D: -
length: 13
CDR3: CSASYGGYNEQFF
DNA: TGCAGTGCTAGTTACGGGGGATACAATGAGCAGTTCTTC

size: few
V: TRBV7-9
J: TRBJ1-1
D: -
length: 13
CDR3: CASSPGVYPEAFF
DNA: TGTGCCAGCAGCCCAGGGGTGTACCCTGAAGCTTTCTTT